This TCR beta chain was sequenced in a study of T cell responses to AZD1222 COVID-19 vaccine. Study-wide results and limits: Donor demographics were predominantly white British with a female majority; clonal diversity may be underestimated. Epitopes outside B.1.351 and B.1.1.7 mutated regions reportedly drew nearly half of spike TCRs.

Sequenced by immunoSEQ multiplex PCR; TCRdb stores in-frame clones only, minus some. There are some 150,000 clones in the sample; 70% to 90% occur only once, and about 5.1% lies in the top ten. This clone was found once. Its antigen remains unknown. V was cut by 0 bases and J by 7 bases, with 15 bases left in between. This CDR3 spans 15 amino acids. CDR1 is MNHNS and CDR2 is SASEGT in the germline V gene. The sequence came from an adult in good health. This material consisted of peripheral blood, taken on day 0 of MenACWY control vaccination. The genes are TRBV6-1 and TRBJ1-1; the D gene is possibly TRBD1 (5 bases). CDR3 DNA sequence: TGTGCCAGCAGTGAAGCCGGGGCGGGAGTTATTGAAGCTTTCTTT. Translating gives CASSEAGAGVIEAFF.